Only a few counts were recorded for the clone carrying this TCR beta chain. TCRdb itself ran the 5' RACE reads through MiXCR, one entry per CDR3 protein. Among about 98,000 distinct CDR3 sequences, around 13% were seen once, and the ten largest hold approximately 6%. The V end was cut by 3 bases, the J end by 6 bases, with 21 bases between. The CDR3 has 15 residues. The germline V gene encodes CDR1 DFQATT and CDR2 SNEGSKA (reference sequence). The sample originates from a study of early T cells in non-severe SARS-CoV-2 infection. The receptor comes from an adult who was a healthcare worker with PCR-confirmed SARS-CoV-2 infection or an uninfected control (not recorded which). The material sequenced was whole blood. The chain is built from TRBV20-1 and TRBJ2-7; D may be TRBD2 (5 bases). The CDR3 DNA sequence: TGCAGTGCTAGTGTGGGTATCCGGGGATACAGCGAGCAGTACTTC. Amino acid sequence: CSASVGIRGYSEQYF.